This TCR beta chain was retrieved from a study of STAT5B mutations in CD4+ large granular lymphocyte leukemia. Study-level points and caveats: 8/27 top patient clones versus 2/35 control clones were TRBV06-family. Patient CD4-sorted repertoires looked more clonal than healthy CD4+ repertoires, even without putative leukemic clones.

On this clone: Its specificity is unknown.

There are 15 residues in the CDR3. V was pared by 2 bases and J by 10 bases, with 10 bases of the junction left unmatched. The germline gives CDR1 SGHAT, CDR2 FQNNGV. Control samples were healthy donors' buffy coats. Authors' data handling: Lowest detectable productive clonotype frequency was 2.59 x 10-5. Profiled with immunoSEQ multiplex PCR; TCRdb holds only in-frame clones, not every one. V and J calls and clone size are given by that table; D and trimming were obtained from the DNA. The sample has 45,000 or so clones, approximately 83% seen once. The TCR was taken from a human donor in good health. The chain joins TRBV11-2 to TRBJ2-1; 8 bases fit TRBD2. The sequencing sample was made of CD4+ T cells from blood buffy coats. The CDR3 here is CASSLTSGGVGEQFF. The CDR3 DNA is TGTGCCAGCAGCTTAACTAGCGGAGGGGTGGGCGAGCAGTTCTTC.